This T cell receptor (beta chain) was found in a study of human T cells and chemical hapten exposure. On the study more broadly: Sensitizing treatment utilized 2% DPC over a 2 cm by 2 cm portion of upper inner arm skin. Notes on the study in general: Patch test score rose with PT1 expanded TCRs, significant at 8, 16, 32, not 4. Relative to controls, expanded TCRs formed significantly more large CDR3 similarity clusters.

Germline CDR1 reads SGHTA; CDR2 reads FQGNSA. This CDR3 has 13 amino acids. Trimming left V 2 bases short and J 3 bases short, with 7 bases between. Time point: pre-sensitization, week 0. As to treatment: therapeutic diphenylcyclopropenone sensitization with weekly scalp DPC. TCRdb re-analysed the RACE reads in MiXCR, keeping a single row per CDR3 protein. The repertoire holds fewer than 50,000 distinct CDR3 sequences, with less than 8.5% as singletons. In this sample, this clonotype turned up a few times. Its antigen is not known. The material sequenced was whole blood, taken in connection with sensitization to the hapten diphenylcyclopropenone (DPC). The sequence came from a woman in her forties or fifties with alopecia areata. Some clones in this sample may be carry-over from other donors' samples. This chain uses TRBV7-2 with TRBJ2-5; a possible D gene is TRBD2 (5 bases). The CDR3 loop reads CASSLLREETQYF. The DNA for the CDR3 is TGTGCCAGCAGCTTATTGAGGGAAGAGACCCAGTACTTC.